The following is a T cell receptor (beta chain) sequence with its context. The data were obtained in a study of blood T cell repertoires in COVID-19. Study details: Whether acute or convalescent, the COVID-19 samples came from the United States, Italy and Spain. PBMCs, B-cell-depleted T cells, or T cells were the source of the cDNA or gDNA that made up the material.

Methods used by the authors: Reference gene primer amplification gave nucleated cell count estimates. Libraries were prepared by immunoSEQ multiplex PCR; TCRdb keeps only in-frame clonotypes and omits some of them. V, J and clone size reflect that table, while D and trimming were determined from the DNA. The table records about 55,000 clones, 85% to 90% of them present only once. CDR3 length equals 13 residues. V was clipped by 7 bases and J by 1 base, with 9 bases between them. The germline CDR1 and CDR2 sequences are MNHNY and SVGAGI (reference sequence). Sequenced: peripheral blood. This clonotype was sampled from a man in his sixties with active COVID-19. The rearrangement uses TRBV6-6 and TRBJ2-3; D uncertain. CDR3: CASTGVGTDTQYF. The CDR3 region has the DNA TGTGCCAGCACCGGAGTGGGCACAGATACGCAGTATTTT.